One and the same sample provided the 24 T cell receptor beta chains below, sequenced in a study of CD4 T cells in relation to SARS-CoV-2 and coronaviruses. Clones were read by immunoSEQ multiplex PCR, and TCRdb kept only the in-frame ones, dropping some. The data show about 11,000 clones, around 86% seen once. Material for sequencing was naive CD4+ T cells from PBMCs. Stated subset: naive CD4+ T cells isolated by negative enrichment. The receptors stem from an adult with COVID-19.

The chain links TRBV3-1 (or the pseudogene TRBV3-2) to TRBJ1-6; D is ambiguous. Per the germline V gene, CDR1 is LGHDT and CDR2 is YNNKEL (reference sequence). CDR3 length: 13 amino acids. The germline V and J ends were trimmed by 1 base and 10 bases, with 8 bases remaining between them. The CDR3 DNA sequence: TGTGCCAGCAGCCAAGTCACGCGCTCACCCCTCCACTTT. It codes for CASSQVTRSPLHF.

In this sample, this clone turned up a few times. The rearrangement joins TRBV5-4 to TRBJ1-1, with D possibly TRBD1 on 5 matching bases. V was clipped by 4 bases and J by 0 bases, with 13 bases between them. This CDR3 is built from 15 residues. The germline gives CDR1 SGHNT, CDR2 YYREEE (reference sequence). The CDR3 nucleotides read TGTGCCAGCAGCGGCTCGGGACGGATGAACACTGAAGCTTTCTTT. Its protein is CASSGSGRMNTEAFF. Together with reference TRBV5-4 and TRBJ1-1, the CDR3 gives the full variable domain: ETGVTQSPTHLIKTRGQQVTLRCSSQSGHNTVSWYQQALGQGPQFIFQYYREEENGRGNFPPRFSGLQFPNYSSELNVNALELDDSALYLCASSGSGRMNTEAFFGQGTRLTVV.

CDR3 amino acids: CATMAQGKSNEQFF. The CDR3 DNA reads as TGTGCCACCATGGCACAGGGGAAAAGCAATGAGCAGTTCTTC. This chain joins TRBV24-1 and TRBJ2-1; TRBD1 agrees at 7 bases. Germline loops: CDR1 KGHDR, CDR2 SFDVKD. The CDR3 consists of 14 residues. V shed 8 bases, J shed 6 bases, and the junction held 9 bases outside the gene matches.

The V and J genes are TRBV19 and TRBJ1-5, with D maybe TRBD1 (5 bases). V lost 3 bases and J 5 bases, leaving 11 bases between the germline ends. This CDR3 is 14 amino acids long. The germline CDR1 and CDR2 sequences are LNHDA and SQIVND (reference sequence). CDR3 bases: TGTGCCAGTAGTATTCGGGGGTCCCATCAGCCCCAGCATTTT. Translated: CASSIRGSHQPQHF.

The chain has TRBV11-1 and TRBJ2-1, with TRBD2 matching 8 bases. V gave up 5 bases and J gave up 4 bases; unmatched junction bases: 10. Germline V gene lookup returns CDR1 SGHAT and CDR2 FQDESV (reference sequence). This CDR3 is built from 16 residues. The CDR3 reads CASSLRGSGGYNEQFF. DNA for the CDR3: TGTGCCAGCAGCCTCCGGGGGAGCGGGGGATACAATGAGCAGTTCTTC.

There are a few counts of this clone. The chain uses TRBV5-4 and TRBJ1-6; D remains ambiguous. From germline, CDR1 is SGHNT and CDR2 YYREEE (reference sequence). With 0 bases removed from V and 4 bases from J, the gap between germline ends came to 8 bases. This CDR3 comprises 15 residues. CDR3 sequence (DNA): TGTGCCAGCAGCTTGGAAGCCGATTATAATTCACCCCTCCACTTT. Protein product: CASSLEADYNSPLHF.

The chain combines TRBV5-1 with TRBJ2-5, with a tentative D call TRBD1 (6 bases). The germline V gene has CDR1 SGHRS and CDR2 YFSETQ. The germline V and J ends were trimmed by 6 bases and 5 bases, with 17 bases remaining between them. This CDR3 comprises 14 residues. For the CDR3, the DNA is TGCGCCAGCACTAGTCAGGGGCTGAGGGAGACCCAGTACTTC. Its protein product is CASTSQGLRETQYF.

The V and J genes are TRBV6-5 and TRBJ1-5; D may be TRBD1 (6 bases). Trimming left V 6 bases short and J 3 bases short, with 9 bases between. Germline-derived CDR1 and CDR2 are MNHEY and SVGAGI. CDR3 length: 13 amino acids. The CDR3 sequence: CASSLGANQPQHF. For the CDR3, the DNA is TGTGCCAGCAGCCTGGGGGCCAATCAGCCCCAGCATTTT.

The gene calls are TRBV29-1 and TRBJ1-2, with 8 nucleotides matching TRBD1. CDR1 and CDR2 (germline): SQVTM, ANQGSEA. This CDR3 spans 15 amino acids. V shed 5 bases and J 6 bases; nucleotides not matched to a gene: 14. CDR3 region: CSVLRTRTGRNGYTF. Here the CDR3 DNA reads TGCAGCGTTCTACGGACTAGGACAGGGCGTAATGGCTACACCTTC.

This chain uses TRBV5-1 with TRBJ2-5; D uncertain. Germline V lookup: CDR1 SGHRS, CDR2 YFSETQ. The CDR3 contains 15 residues. The V gene lost 0 bases and the J gene lost 0 bases, with 9 bases spanning the gap. CDR3 nucleotides: TGCGCCAGCAGCTTGGGGGGTCAGTACCAAGAGACCCAGTACTTC. It yields the protein CASSLGGQYQETQYF.

This chain uses TRBV6-4 with TRBJ2-3; 8 bases are a match to TRBD2. The germline V gene encodes CDR1 MRHNA and CDR2 SNTAGT. There are 17 residues in the CDR3. With V trimmed by 3 bases and J by 1 base, 9 bases remained unmatched. The CDR3 sequence: CASSESRTSHCTDTQYF. CDR3 nucleotide sequence: TGTGCCAGCAGTGAATCTAGGACTAGCCACTGCACAGATACGCAGTATTTT.

The chain couples TRBV18 to TRBJ1-5; tentative D call: TRBD1 (6 bases). V shed 4 bases and J shed 0 bases, with 16 bases lying between them. CDR3 size: 17 residues. CDR1 KGHSH and CDR2 LQKENI come from the germline V gene. The CDR3 sequence: CASSRDRGADSNQPQHF. DNA of the CDR3: TGTGCCAGCTCACGAGACCGGGGGGCCGATAGCAATCAGCCCCAGCATTTT.

The rearrangement joins TRBV11-2 to TRBJ2-7; the D call may be TRBD1 or TRBD2 (5 bases each). Deletions cut 1 base from V and 0 bases from J, with 13 bases between. Germline CDR1 and CDR2: SGHAT and FQNNGV. This CDR3 is built from 16 residues. CDR3: CASSLGRDGSSYEQYF. In DNA, the CDR3 is TGTGCCAGCAGCTTAGGCAGGGATGGGAGCTCCTACGAGCAGTACTTC.

This clone was observed once. This chain connects TRBV6-2 or TRBV6-3 to TRBJ2-2; D is uncertain. V shed 5 bases and J shed 6 bases, with 7 bases lying between them. CDR3 length: 12 residues. Germline V lookup: CDR1 MNHEY, CDR2 SVGEGT. The CDR3 DNA reads TGTGCCAGCAGTCAAGCCCCCGGGGAGCTGTTTTTT. This sequence encodes CASSQAPGELFF.

The chain carries TRBV7-3 and TRBJ2-5, with 11 nucleotides matching TRBD1. With V trimmed by 0 bases and J by 5 bases, 2 bases remained unmatched. Germline V gives CDR1 SGHTA, CDR2 FQGTGA. This CDR3 comprises 15 residues. CDR3 coding DNA: TGTGCCAGCAGCTTAACCCGGGACAGGGGGGAGACCCAGTACTTC. Residues: CASSLTRDRGETQYF.

This clone was counted between two and nine times. V and J are TRBV14 and TRBJ1-1; the match to TRBD1 covers 8 bases. The germline CDR1 and CDR2 sequences are SGHDN and FVKESK. V was clipped by 3 bases and J by 6 bases; unmatched bases: 3. The CDR3 sequence is 13 residues long. CDR3 coding DNA: TGTGCCAGCAGCCAGGTGACAGGGGCTGAAGCTTTCTTT. As protein: CASSQVTGAEAFF.

A few counts support this clone. J is TRBJ1-1 and V is TRBV4-1; TRBD1 agrees at 8 bases. This CDR3 region has 15 residues. The junction had 10 bases not matched to a gene; V was cut back by 2 bases and J by 8 bases. The germline CDR1 and CDR2 sequences are MGHRA and YSYEKL. The CDR3 here is CASSQLGQGAREAFF. CDR3 DNA sequence: TGCGCCAGCAGCCAACTCGGACAGGGCGCGAGGGAAGCTTTCTTT.

The chain recombines TRBV9 with TRBJ2-4; either TRBD1 or TRBD2 may fit D (5 bases each). The CDR3 covers 14 residues. The germline gives CDR1 SGDLS, CDR2 YYNGEE. The V gene lost 0 bases and the J gene lost 3 bases, with 7 bases spanning the gap. CDR3 loop: CASSVGGVKNIQYF. In DNA, the CDR3 is TGTGCCAGCAGCGTAGGAGGGGTCAAAAACATTCAGTACTTC.

This rearrangement joins TRBV7-2 to TRBJ2-3; TRBD2 aligns across 7 bases. CDR3 size: 13 residues. CDR1 and CDR2 (germline): SGHTA, FQGNSA. After removal of 5 bases from V and 4 bases from J, the junction contained 3 bases not matched to a gene. The CDR3 reads CASSQSGADTQYF. The CDR3 region has the DNA TGTGCCAGCAGCCAAAGCGGGGCAGATACGCAGTATTTT.

This clone was detected only a few times. V and J are TRBV27 and TRBJ1-2; D is perhaps TRBD1 (5 bases). This CDR3 region has 14 residues. Germline CDR1 MNHEY, CDR2 SMNVEV (reference sequence). Trimming removed 6 bases from V and 7 bases from J, with 18 bases in between. The CDR3 sequence: CASSPGRGVGGYTF. CDR3 nucleotide sequence: TGTGCCAGCAGCCCCGGCCGAGGGGTAGGTGGCTACACCTTC.

The chain links TRBV5-6 to TRBJ2-1, with TRBD1 as a possible D gene (5 bases). The CDR3 extends over 14 amino acids. Between the trimmed V and J ends, which lost 2 bases and 4 bases, there was a span of 10 bases. Germline assignment: CDR1 SGHDT and CDR2 YYEEEE. The CDR3 region has the DNA TGTGCCAGCAGCTTACAAGGGGCGTACAATGAGCAGTTCTTC. It encodes CASSLQGAYNEQFF.

The chain has TRBV2 and TRBJ2-1; 9 nucleotides align to TRBD2. This CDR3 is 20 amino acids long. After removal of 1 base from V and 1 base from J, the junction contained 14 bases not matched to a gene. The V gene's germline CDR1 is SNHLY and CDR2 FYNNEI. In DNA, the CDR3 is TGTGCCAGCAGTGAAGTTGTTGGGACTAGCCTAACCCCATCCTACAATGAGCAGTTCTTC. The encoded protein is CASSEVVGTSLTPSYNEQFF.

The rearrangement uses TRBV3-1 (or the pseudogene TRBV3-2) and TRBJ2-3, with TRBD2 matching 9 bases. The CDR3 sequence is 19 residues long. V shed 6 bases and J 2 bases; nucleotides not matched to a gene: 18. Per germline, CDR1 LGHDT and CDR2 YNNKEL (reference sequence). The CDR3 sequence is CASRPPLAGGSTNTDTQYF. DNA for the CDR3: TGTGCCAGCAGACCACCACTAGCGGGTGGGTCCACCAACACAGATACGCAGTATTTT.

V gene TRBV10-2 combines with J gene TRBJ1-6, with D hard to call. Germline V gene sequence: CDR1 WSHSY, CDR2 SAAADI. The germline V and J ends were trimmed by 6 bases and 7 bases, with 16 bases remaining between them. The CDR3 has 15 amino acids. The CDR3 DNA follows: TGCGCCAGCAGCGGGGTTGGCGAGTCCAATTCACCCCTCCACTTT. It translates to CASSGVGESNSPLHF.